This T cell receptor (beta chain) comes out of a study of OX40 agonist ivuxolimab in advanced cancers. Overall study findings and caveats: Normalized expansion of T-cell clones was also low for some nonresponders.

As concerns this clone: The target antigen is unknown.

Produced via immunoSEQ multiplex PCR; TCRdb's table is partial and in-frame only. The profile shows roughly 58,000 clones, 80% to 85% of them singletons. The CDR3 length is 14 residues. This chain links TRBV21-1 with TRBJ2-7; the table's D call of TRBD2 was not tested on the DNA. TRBV21-1 is designated a pseudogene. The receptor's source is an adult with an advanced solid tumor such as melanoma, head and neck, liver or kidney cancer. Here the sequenced sample was CD4+ or CD8+ T cells sorted from blood, taken in a trial of the OX40 agonist ivuxolimab. CDR3 loop: CASSTRKVGGEQYF. CDR3 coding DNA: TGTGCCAGCAGTACTAGGAAGGTCGGCGGCGAGCAGTACTTC.